This T cell receptor (beta chain) was sequenced for a study of cytomegalovirus exposure and HLA in healthy donors. The J segment lost 5 bases and the V segment lost 1 base, leaving 11 bases of the junction unmatched. The CDR3 is 16 residues long. PCR primers comprised 60 Vbeta and 13 Jbeta primers. Generated by immunoSEQ multiplex PCR, the TCRdb table keeps only in-frame clones and is missing some. The table lists 90,000 to 150,000 clones, 70% to 80% of them singletons. Sample: PBMCs. This sequence originates from a woman aged 35 to 49 in good health and CMV-seropositive. The gene calls are TRBV5-3 and TRBJ1-1; 7 nucleotides line up with TRBD1. TRBV5-3 is an ORF for which the function is uncertain. CDR3 amino acids: CARSLPWRRGRTEAFF. The DNA for the CDR3 is TGTGCCAGAAGCTTGCCCTGGCGCAGGGGGAGGACTGAAGCTTTCTTT.